The 32 T cell receptor beta chains given below trace back to one sample, sequenced in a study of blood T cell repertoires in COVID-19. TCRdb's table, derived via immunoSEQ multiplex PCR, lists solely in-frame clones and lacks some. Among 300,000 to 350,000 clones listed, around 83% were seen once. Input material: peripheral blood. All receptors come from a man aged 25-40 years with active or convalescent COVID-19.

V usage is TRBV3-1 (or the pseudogene TRBV3-2) and J usage is TRBJ2-1, with 10 bases lining up with TRBD2. J gave up 6 bases and V 1 base, and 12 bases lay outside the gene matches. Germline V lookup: CDR1 LGHDT, CDR2 YNNKEL (reference sequence). CDR3 size: 18 residues. The CDR3 protein is CASSQAVLGLAAFNEQFF. The CDR3, as DNA: TGTGCCAGCAGCCAAGCCGTCCTCGGACTAGCGGCATTCAATGAGCAGTTCTTC.

The CDR3: CASSPPRRDEQYF. As DNA, the CDR3 is TGTGCCAGCAGCCCGCCAAGACGGGACGAGCAGTACTTC. This chain links TRBV7-8 with TRBJ2-7, with D hard to call. This CDR3 comprises 13 residues. Germline CDR1 and CDR2: SGHVS and FQNEAQ. Trimming pared 5 bases from V and 5 bases from J, leaving 13 bases between.

The chain is built from TRBV6-1 and TRBJ2-1; 7 bases map to TRBD2. Germline V gene lookup returns CDR1 MNHNS and CDR2 SASEGT. This CDR3 region has 13 residues. V was pared by 1 base and J by 8 bases, with 2 bases of the junction left unmatched. The CDR3 region has the DNA TGTGCCAGCAGTGAAGAGGGGAGGGATGAGCAGTTCTTC. It yields the protein CASSEEGRDEQFF.

The chain recombines TRBV21-1 with TRBJ2-5; the D segment call TRBD1 is taken from the table without a DNA check. TRBV21-1 is deemed a pseudogene. The CDR3 is made up of 16 amino acids. As DNA, the CDR3 is TGTGCCAGCAGCAAAGTCGGGGACAGGGGGCAAGAGACCCAGTACTTC. This codes for CASSKVGDRGQETQYF.

The rearrangement joins TRBV30 to TRBJ2-2; D is unclear. This CDR3 spans 14 amino acids. V lost 0 bases, J lost 2 bases, and 7 bases lay in between. CDR1 is GTSNPN, CDR2 SVGIG, per germline (reference sequence). This CDR3 is CAWSVGVNTGELFF. CDR3 DNA sequence: TGTGCCTGGAGTGTCGGTGTAAACACCGGGGAGCTGTTTTTT.

This clone was recorded only once. This chain links TRBV28 with TRBJ2-3; 8 nucleotides agree with TRBD2. Germline CDR1 MDHEN, CDR2 SYDVKM. J was trimmed by 2 bases and V by 4 bases; bases with no gene match: 8. The CDR3 is 16 amino acids. The CDR3: CASSSNQRGLTDTQYF. CDR3 nucleotide sequence: TGTGCCAGCAGTTCCAACCAGCGGGGGCTCACAGATACGCAGTATTTT.

V gene TRBV27 combines with J gene TRBJ2-1; tentatively, D is TRBD1 (5 bases). Trimming stripped 4 bases from V and 2 bases from J, with 21 bases between. CDR3 length equals 18 residues. CDR1 is MNHEY and CDR2 is SMNVEV in the germline V gene (reference sequence). The CDR3 bases are TGTGCCAGCAGTTCATATATACTCCAGGGTATTACCTACAATGAGCAGTTCTTC. As protein: CASSSYILQGITYNEQFF.

V usage is TRBV6-1 and J usage is TRBJ2-1; 10 nucleotides agree with TRBD1. Germline lookup yields CDR1 MNHNS and CDR2 SASEGT. This CDR3 comprises 15 residues. Losses at the gene ends were 4 bases for V and 8 bases for J; bases not matched to a gene: 8. The CDR3 protein is CASSAPGQGTDEQFF. CDR3 nucleotide sequence: TGTGCCAGCAGTGCCCCGGGACAGGGGACCGATGAGCAGTTCTTC.

The count of this clone is one. The V gene is TRBV6-4, the J gene TRBJ2-1; the match to TRBD2 covers 9 bases. The J segment lost 8 bases and the V segment lost 4 bases, leaving 6 bases of the junction unmatched. Germline V lookup: CDR1 MRHNA, CDR2 SNTAGT. The CDR3 consists of 14 residues. CDR3 nucleotides: TGTGCCAGCAGTGTACTTAGCGGGAGCGATGAGCAGTTCTTC. Its protein product is CASSVLSGSDEQFF.

This clone was found a few times. The gene calls are TRBV5-1 and TRBJ2-7; maybe TRBD2 (5 bases). The CDR3 has 16 amino acids. Germline V CDR1 and CDR2: SGHRS, YFSETQ. V lost 3 bases, J lost 6 bases, and 22 bases lay in between. The CDR3 region has the DNA TGCGCCAGCAGCTACCGGCGGGCGGACCTTGGACCCGAGCAGTACTTC. Protein sequence: CASSYRRADLGPEQYF.

The chain has TRBV19 and TRBJ2-2, with a weak D call TRBD1 (8 bases). Germline V gene lookup returns CDR1 LNHDA and CDR2 SQIVND (reference sequence). Trimming removed 5 bases at V and 6 bases at J, with 13 bases between. The length of the CDR3 is 14 residues. CDR3 coding DNA: TGTGCCAGTAGTGCACAGGGGGGGGCCGGGGAGCTGTTTTTT. Translating gives CASSAQGGAGELFF.

This chain links TRBV28 with TRBJ2-7; D unresolved. Deletions cut 3 bases from V and 6 bases from J, with 9 bases between. The CDR3 extends over 12 amino acids. The germline CDR1 and CDR2 sequences are MDHEN and SYDVKM. The DNA of the CDR3 is TGTGCCAGCAGTTTCGCGGTATCCGAGCAGTACTTC. Encoded protein: CASSFAVSEQYF.

The rearrangement joins TRBV9 to TRBJ2-7; 7 bases fit TRBD1. Germline CDR1 SGDLS, CDR2 YYNGEE. The V segment lost 2 bases and the J segment 0 bases; nucleotides outside the gene matches: 5. The CDR3 covers 15 residues. The CDR3: CASSVGQASSYEQYF. The CDR3 DNA reads as TGTGCCAGCAGCGTTGGACAGGCAAGCTCCTACGAGCAGTACTTC.

The gene calls are TRBV2 and TRBJ1-5, with 7 bases aligning to TRBD1. CDR1 SNHLY and CDR2 FYNNEI come from the germline V gene. The CDR3 has 13 residues. Trimming took 9 bases from V and 8 from J; bases not matched to a gene: 10. The CDR3 loop reads CASGTQGWKPQHF. The CDR3 DNA reads TGTGCCAGTGGGACACAGGGGTGGAAGCCCCAGCATTTT.

The sample holds a few counts of this clone. This chain joins TRBV27 and TRBJ2-1, with TRBD2 matching 7 bases. The CDR3 spans 14 residues. The V segment lost 7 bases and the J segment 2 bases; nucleotides outside the gene matches: 5. Germline lookup yields CDR1 MNHEY and CDR2 SMNVEV (reference sequence). The CDR3 DNA reads as TGTGCCAGCAAGTTCGGGGGGACCTACAATGAGCAGTTCTTC. This codes for CASKFGGTYNEQFF.

The chain recombines TRBV11-2 with TRBJ1-1, with D unclear. This CDR3 contains 13 residues. In germline, CDR1 is SGHAT, CDR2 FQNNGV. V gave up 0 bases and J gave up 3 bases, with 5 bases separating them. CDR3 bases: TGTGCCAGCAGCTTAGAACGGGACACTGAAGCTTTCTTT. Encoded protein: CASSLERDTEAFF.

The chain uses TRBV29-1 and TRBJ1-6; D is perhaps TRBD1 (6 bases). This CDR3 spans 14 amino acids. V shed 5 bases and J shed 6 bases, with 14 bases lying between them. Germline V gene lookup returns CDR1 SQVTM and CDR2 ANQGSEA. CDR3 sequence (DNA): TGCAGCGTTCGGTCGGACAGCGGTAATTCACCCCTCCACTTT. Translated, it gives CSVRSDSGNSPLHF.

The chain links TRBV5-1 to TRBJ2-1; TRBD2 aligns across 9 bases. The CDR3 contains 16 residues. V lost 3 bases, J lost 3 bases, and 7 bases stayed unmatched. Germline V gene lookup returns CDR1 SGHRS and CDR2 YFSETQ. CDR3: CASSWTSVYLYNEQFF. The CDR3, as DNA: TGCGCCAGCAGCTGGACTAGCGTCTACCTCTACAATGAGCAGTTCTTC.

The V gene is TRBV19, the J gene TRBJ2-1; 10 positions match TRBD1. The CDR3 has 15 amino acids. Germline CDR1 reads LNHDA; CDR2 reads SQIVND (reference sequence). V trimming: 7 bases; J trimming: 7 bases; junction bases outside the gene matches: 10. DNA of the CDR3: TGTGCCAGTACCCCGACAGGGGGCGCAATGAATGAGCAGTTCTTC. It encodes CASTPTGGAMNEQFF. Full variable domain (missing parts from reference TRBV19 and TRBJ2-1): DGGITQSPKYLFRKEGQNVTLSCEQNLNHDAMYWYRQDPGQGLRLIYYSQIVNDFQKGDIAEGYSVSREKKESFPLTVTSAQKNPTAFYLCASTPTGGAMNEQFFGPGTRLTVL.

The chain combines TRBV9 with TRBJ2-7; tentative D call: TRBD1 (5 bases). V was clipped by 0 bases and J by 0 bases, with 7 bases between them. CDR1 SGDLS and CDR2 YYNGEE come from the germline V gene. This CDR3 has 14 residues. The CDR3 bases are TGTGCCAGCAGCGTAGGGGGCATCTCCTACGAGCAGTACTTC. Protein: CASSVGGISYEQYF.

V is TRBV11-3 and J is TRBJ2-3; tentatively, D is TRBD2 (7 bases). The CDR3 consists of 14 residues. Germline lookup yields CDR1 SGHNT and CDR2 YENEEA. V lost 2 bases to trimming and J lost 7 bases, with 13 bases between them. The CDR3 DNA is TGTGCCAGCAGCTTAAGACGGGGGGCTCATACGCAGTATTTT. Protein sequence: CASSLRRGAHTQYF.

V and J are TRBV10-3 and TRBJ2-7; 7 bases fit TRBD2. CDR1 is ENHRY, CDR2 SYGVKD, per germline. The CDR3 loop spans 15 amino acids. J was trimmed by 7 bases and V by 0 bases; bases with no gene match: 9. The CDR3 DNA reads TGTGCCATCAGTGAGTCAGGGAGGGGTAATGGTGAGCAGTACTTC. This translates into CAISESGRGNGEQYF.

This chain joins TRBV7-9 and TRBJ2-1; D is possibly TRBD1 (6 bases). CDR1 is SEHNR and CDR2 is FQNEAQ in the germline V gene (reference sequence). Trimming stripped 3 bases from V and 7 bases from J, with 10 bases between. The CDR3 loop spans 13 amino acids. CDR3 sequence (DNA): TGTGCCAGCAGCTTTTCCCAGGGGAATGAGCAGTTCTTC. Protein product: CASSFSQGNEQFF.

DNA of the CDR3: TGCGCCAGCAGCTTGGCGGAGGGGGCATTTACCTATGGCTACACCTTC. Translated: CASSLAEGAFTYGYTF. The chain carries TRBV5-1 and TRBJ1-2; 7 bases are a match to TRBD1. The CDR3 spans 16 residues. The germline V gene has CDR1 SGHRS and CDR2 YFSETQ. V gave up 0 bases and J gave up 4 bases; unmatched junction bases: 9.

This clone was seen a few times. The chain is built from TRBV27 and TRBJ2-1, with TRBD2 matching over 10 bases. Germline loops: CDR1 MNHEY, CDR2 SMNVEV (reference sequence). The CDR3 is 15 amino acids. Losses at the gene ends were 6 bases for V and 2 bases for J; bases not matched to a gene: 4. The CDR3, as DNA: TGTGCCAGCAGAAGCGGGAGGGGGGCCTACAATGAGCAGTTCTTC. Translated, it gives CASRSGRGAYNEQFF.

CDR3 sequence reads: CASGVARGIYEQYF. CDR3 in DNA: TGTGCTAGTGGCGTTGCGCGGGGGATCTACGAGCAGTACTTC. The chain is built from TRBV12-5 and TRBJ2-7, with 7 bases that match TRBD2. This CDR3 has 14 residues. The V and J ends lost 6 bases and 3 bases, in that order; junction bases with no gene match: 8. Germline CDR1 and CDR2: LGHNT and FRNRAP.

The chain has TRBV5-1 and TRBJ1-1, with D perhaps matching TRBD1 (5 bases). The CDR3 loop spans 14 amino acids. Trimming cost V 3 bases and J 1 base, with 10 bases left between them. Germline V lookup: CDR1 SGHRS, CDR2 YFSETQ. The chain's CDR3 is CASSSATENTEAFF. CDR3 DNA sequence: TGCGCCAGCAGCTCAGCGACAGAGAACACTGAAGCTTTCTTT.

The chain carries TRBV4-2 and TRBJ2-7; D is uncertain. The CDR3 is 14 residues long. Trimming stripped 0 bases from V and 1 base from J, with 7 bases between. CDR1 is LGHNA and CDR2 is YNFKEQ in the germline V gene. As DNA, the CDR3 is TGTGCCAGCAGCCAAGATCAACTTTCCTACGAGCAGTACTTC. Translated: CASSQDQLSYEQYF.

The V call is TRBV6-5, the J call TRBJ1-1; 7 positions match TRBD1. Germline CDR1 reads MNHEY; CDR2 reads SVGAGI. Losses at the gene ends were 5 bases for V and 4 bases for J; bases not matched to a gene: 7. The CDR3 has 14 residues. CDR3 nucleotides: TGTGCCAGCAGTACAGGGGAAGGGAGCACTGAAGCTTTCTTT. Its protein product is CASSTGEGSTEAFF.

The rearrangement uses TRBV5-4 and TRBJ2-7; D gene uncertain. CDR3 length: 13 residues. Germline V gene sequence: CDR1 SGHNT, CDR2 YYREEE (reference sequence). Between the trimmed V and J ends, which lost 1 base and 7 bases, there was a span of 12 bases. The CDR3, as DNA: TGTGCCAGCAGCTTGCCCCCTTCCAGGGAGCAGTACTTC. This sequence encodes CASSLPPSREQYF.

The J gene is TRBJ2-7, the V gene TRBV7-8, with 8 bases that match TRBD1. The CDR3 is 17 residues long. Germline V lookup: CDR1 SGHVS, CDR2 FQNEAQ. V lost 4 bases, J lost 6 bases, and 17 bases stayed unmatched. Written as DNA, the CDR3 is TGTGCCAGCAGCTCGCACCTTCGTCGGACAGGGCTCGCCGAGCAGTACTTC. Translating it yields CASSSHLRRTGLAEQYF. Full variable domain (remainder filled in from reference TRBV7-8 and TRBJ2-7): GAGVSQSPRYKVAKRGQDVALRCDPISGHVSLFWYQQALGQGPEFLTYFQNEAQLDKSGLPSDRFFAERPEGSVSTLKIQRTQQEDSAVYLCASSSHLRRTGLAEQYFGPGTRLTVT.

The chain employs TRBV4-1 and TRBJ1-2; D is unclear. V shed 0 bases and J shed 4 bases, with 12 bases lying between them. This CDR3 has 15 residues. CDR1 and CDR2 from the germline V gene are MGHRA and YSYEKL. This CDR3 is CASSQDLKTSYGYTF. DNA for the CDR3: TGCGCCAGCAGCCAAGATCTGAAGACAAGCTATGGCTACACCTTC.